This TCR beta chain was retrieved from a study of graft-versus-host responses after intestinal transplantation (dated by TCRdb to about 2021). For the wider study: The transplants that recipients received were multivisceral, liver-intestinal, or isolated intestinal. Anti-thymocyte globulin induction was given to all recipients, followed by maintenance tacrolimus and steroids for 2 to 4 years. After intestinal transplantation, graft-versus-host and host-versus-graft alloreactive T cell clones in the graft, circulation and bone marrow were tracked using bulk TCR-beta CDR3 sequencing. Alloreactive clones were identified by sequencing pre-transplant mixed lymphocyte reaction products and comparing these products with unstimulated pre-transplant donor and recipient T cells. The cohort enrolled about two dozen intestinal transplant recipients including one retransplant, and a few patients lacking pretransplant specimens were excluded. A peak of at least 4% donor T cells among recipient peripheral blood mononuclear cells was the definition used for donor T cell macrochimerism. Rather than being sequenced by the commercial service, samples from three later patients were sequenced in-house on an Illumina MiSeq and processed with MiXCR.

As concerns this clone: This clone's antigen is unknown. Base qualities were left out, and no much larger clone turns up one base away.

The library was produced with the immunoSEQ multiplex PCR assay. Adaptive Biotechnologies carried out high-throughput TCR-beta CDR3 sequencing of genomic DNA for most patients. On the authors' methods: TCR sequencing data were retrieved from Adaptive's ImmunoSEQ software for some 19 patients, whereas three other patients were processed with MiXCR and VDJtools. CDR3 nucleotide sequences shared by donor and recipient were removed because the origin of these sequences could not be assigned. Alloreactive clones required at least 2-fold expansion over unstimulated cells and minimum CFSE-low frequency of 0.002% (template counts) or 0.001% (read counts). Mappable clones were those detected in sequenced pre-transplant spleen, lymph node, or MLR CFSE-low populations of the donor or recipient. The cumulative frequency of alloreactive clones was calculated as a percentage of all sequences, weighted by copy number. Held by TCRdb, this immuneACCESS table contains in-frame sequences only and omits some clones. Under half of the omission traces to an unresolved V gene where checked; the cause of the rest is unknown. That table gives V, J and clone size, and the DNA gave D and trimming. Present in this sample are about 16,000 clones, approximately 88% of which were seen just once. Roughly 6% of the sample belongs to the ten largest clones.

Blood samples were collected up to 4 times in the first month after transplant and then at least monthly when available. Points the paper makes about the study in general: Patients with donor T cell macrochimerism had high GvH to HvG T cell clonal ratios in their allografts. Early after transplant, declines in HvG clones were associated with peak levels of circulating GvH clones. GvH clones were detected in recipient bone marrow, and some of these GvH clones were observed earlier in ileal mucosa or blood, consistent with an intestinal mucosal origin. The relatively low number and heterogeneity of intestinal transplant patients limited the conclusions.

In the germline V gene, CDR1 corresponds to MDHEN and CDR2 to SYDVKM. V loses 6 bases of germline sequence and J loses 0 bases, and the interval between the two ends is 15 bases. Its CDR3 holds 15 amino acids, cysteine through phenylalanine. Just CDR3 DNA is preserved here, 45 bases in frame from base 1. The chain was built from TRBV28 and TRBJ2-7, with a weak D call of TRBD1 (5 bases match). The sequencing here drew on PBMCs, taken around 110 days after intestinal transplant. This TCR came from a human patient who received an intestinal transplant, so some T cells may come from the graft donor. The CDR3 reads CASSPGIRASYEQYF. The nucleotide sequence reads as follows: TGTGCCAGCAGCCCAGGGATAAGGGCCTCCTACGAGCAGTACTTC.